These 19 T cell receptor beta chains share one sample of origin, sequenced in a study of blood T cell repertoires in COVID-19. Assay: immunoSEQ multiplex PCR; the TCRdb copy retains only in-frame clones and omits some. The top ten hold over 0.2% of the sample, which has 650,000 to 800,000 clones, 70% to 90% seen once. Specimen: peripheral blood. These TCRs come from a woman under 30 with acute or convalescent COVID-19.

The rearrangement joins TRBV29-1 to TRBJ1-1, with D perhaps TRBD1 (6 bases). Germline CDR1 SQVTM, CDR2 ANQGSEA. CDR3 size: 12 residues. Trimming removed 7 bases from V and 7 bases from J, with 16 bases in between. The CDR3 DNA follows: TGCAGCGGCGGGGGCCGGAAGGTTGAAGCTTTCTTT. It is translated as CSGGGRKVEAFF.

The rearrangement uses TRBV29-1 and TRBJ1-2; D possibly corresponds to TRBD1 (5 bases). The V gene lost 7 bases and the J gene lost 1 base, with 13 bases spanning the gap. The CDR3 consists of 13 residues. Germline CDR1 SQVTM, CDR2 ANQGSEA. The chain's CDR3 is CSGSPGHNYGYTF. DNA for the CDR3: TGCAGCGGATCCCCAGGACATAACTATGGCTACACCTTC.

The chain combines TRBV4-1 with TRBJ2-1; 11 nucleotides line up with TRBD1. Germline values: CDR1 MGHRA, CDR2 YSYEKL. V dropped 4 bases and J dropped 7; count of bases not matched to a gene: 6. This CDR3 has 15 amino acids. The CDR3 DNA reads as TGCGCCAGCAGCCCTCCCGGGACAGGGGGAAATGAGCAGTTCTTC. The encoded protein is CASSPPGTGGNEQFF.

Concerning this clone itself: In the same sample, other DNA sequences code for this CDR3. The J gene is TRBJ1-5, the V gene TRBV9; D gene unclear. Germline CDR1 SGDLS, CDR2 YYNGEE. The V end was cut by 2 bases, the J end by 4 bases, with 7 bases between. This CDR3 is 13 amino acids long. The CDR3 reads CASSVSPNQPQHF. The DNA of the CDR3 is TGTGCCAGCAGCGTTTCCCCAAATCAGCCCCAGCATTTT.

V gene TRBV19 combines with J gene TRBJ1-1; D remains unclear. The germline CDR1 and CDR2 sequences are LNHDA and SQIVND (reference sequence). V was cut by 4 bases and J by 1 base, with 7 bases left in between. The length of the CDR3 is 13 residues. The CDR3 here is CASSTTENTEAFF. Written as DNA, the CDR3 is TGTGCCAGTAGTACTACAGAGAACACTGAAGCTTTCTTT.

This clone was picked up one time. V usage is TRBV9 and J usage is TRBJ1-5; TRBD1 agrees at 10 bases. The length of the CDR3 is 17 residues. Per the germline V gene, CDR1 is SGDLS and CDR2 is YYNGEE. The V segment lost 3 bases and the J segment 3 bases; nucleotides outside the gene matches: 9. In DNA form, the CDR3 reads TGTGCCAGCAGCGCCACCGGGACAGGGGCCACCAATCAGCCCCAGCATTTT. This encodes CASSATGTGATNQPQHF.

V and J are TRBV27 and TRBJ1-1; D is perhaps TRBD1 (5 bases). V lost 2 bases and J lost 4, with 17 bases in between. The CDR3 sequence is 16 residues long. Germline loops: CDR1 MNHEY, CDR2 SMNVEV (reference sequence). CDR3 region: CASSLGFRGWGTEAFF. The CDR3, as DNA: TGTGCCAGCAGTTTAGGATTTAGGGGATGGGGCACTGAAGCTTTCTTT.

This rearrangement joins TRBV3-1 (or the pseudogene TRBV3-2) to TRBJ2-7, with D tentatively TRBD2 (5 bases). Germline V CDR1 and CDR2: LGHDT, YNNKEL (reference sequence). The CDR3 loop spans 15 amino acids. V was cut by 0 bases and J by 4 bases, with 13 bases left in between. CDR3 in amino acids: CASSQDEGWSYEQYF. The CDR3 nucleotides read TGTGCCAGCAGCCAAGATGAGGGATGGAGTTACGAGCAGTACTTC.

V gene TRBV3-1 (or the pseudogene TRBV3-2) combines with J gene TRBJ1-2; D not resolved. Looked up from germline, CDR1 is LGHDT and CDR2 is YNNKEL (reference sequence). Trimming pared 11 bases from V and 3 bases from J, leaving 13 bases between. This CDR3 has 12 amino acids. The CDR3 DNA sequence: TGTGCCGCCCTTAACGACTACTATGGCTACACCTTC. Its translation: CAALNDYYGYTF.

The chain uses TRBV9 and TRBJ1-1; 8 positions agree with TRBD1. J lost 4 bases, V lost 1 base, and 6 bases had no gene match. The CDR3 totals 15 residues. Germline CDR1 reads SGDLS; CDR2 reads YYNGEE. CDR3 loop: CASSVQGQGVTEAFF. The CDR3 region has the DNA TGTGCCAGCAGCGTACAAGGACAGGGTGTCACTGAAGCTTTCTTT.

The chain uses TRBV9 and TRBJ2-7; D might be TRBD1 (6 bases). V lost 0 bases and J lost 6, with 10 bases in between. The CDR3 spans 13 residues. Germline V gene data show CDR1 as SGDLS and CDR2 as YYNGEE. The CDR3 spells CASSVGSGAEQYF. The DNA of the CDR3 is TGTGCCAGCAGCGTAGGATCAGGGGCCGAGCAGTACTTC. The variable domain in full, with the rest retrieved from reference TRBV9 and TRBJ2-7, is DSGVTQTPKHLITATGQRVTLRCSPRSGDLSVYWYQQSLDQGLQFLIQYYNGEERAKGNILERFSAQQFPDLHSELNLSSLELGDSALYFCASSVGSGAEQYFGPGTRLTVT.

This sequence joins TRBV12-3 or TRBV12-4 and TRBJ1-1, with TRBD1 as a possible D gene (5 bases). The CDR3 has 13 residues. Trimming took off 7 bases at V and 4 bases at J, with 13 bases between the two ends. CDR3 region: CASTSQQGTEAFF. CDR3 in DNA: TGTGCCAGCACCTCACAGCAGGGCACTGAAGCTTTCTTT.

The chain combines TRBV24-1 with TRBJ1-3; D is possibly TRBD1 (6 bases). Per the germline V gene, CDR1 is KGHDR and CDR2 is SFDVKD. This CDR3 contains 15 residues. Trimming stripped 5 bases from V and 0 bases from J, with 10 bases between. The CDR3 reads CATSGTGTSGNTIYF. CDR3 sequence (DNA): TGTGCCACCAGTGGAACAGGGACCTCTGGAAACACCATATATTTT.

The chain has TRBV5-3 and TRBJ1-5; D uncertain. TRBV5-3 is placed among ORFs of uncertain function. The V end lost 5 bases, the J end lost 9 bases, and 12 bases lay between the germline ends. The CDR3 consists of 12 residues. The CDR3 loop is CARRTDRGPQHF. In nucleotides, the CDR3 is TGTGCCAGAAGAACCGACCGGGGGCCCCAGCATTTT.

The CDR3 spells CASSLQGRNTEAFF. Written as DNA, the CDR3 is TGTGCCAGCAGCTTACAGGGAAGGAACACTGAAGCTTTCTTT. V is TRBV7-8 and J is TRBJ1-1; D possibly corresponds to TRBD1 (5 bases). Germline CDR1 reads SGHVS; CDR2 reads FQNEAQ. V dropped 2 bases and J dropped 1 base, with 8 bases sitting between them. This CDR3 is 14 amino acids long.

The CDR3 loop reads CASSHDSYGYTF. CDR3 DNA: TGCGCCAGCAGCCACGACAGCTATGGCTACACCTTC. The V gene is TRBV4-1, the J gene TRBJ1-2; possible D gene TRBD1, 5 bases. Germline V gene sequence: CDR1 MGHRA, CDR2 YSYEKL. The CDR3 length is 12 residues. The germline V and J ends were trimmed by 3 bases and 4 bases, with 6 bases remaining between them.

The rearrangement links TRBV13 to TRBJ1-1, with 11 bases fitting TRBD1. The CDR3 consists of 15 residues. Germline lookup yields CDR1 PRHDT and CDR2 FYEKMQ (reference sequence). The V gene end was trimmed by 5 bases and the J gene end by 3 bases; junction bases not matched to a gene: 5. In DNA form, the CDR3 reads TGTGCCAGCAGCCAGAAGGGACAGGGGGACACTGAAGCTTTCTTT. Amino acids: CASSQKGQGDTEAFF.

The chain is built from TRBV19 and TRBJ2-6; 11 nucleotides line up with TRBD1. CDR3 length equals 16 residues. Trimming at V came to 9 bases and at J to 1 base, leaving 5 bases not matched to a gene. Germline V gives CDR1 LNHDA, CDR2 SQIVND (reference sequence). CDR3 sequence reads: CASWTGGFSGANVLTF. CDR3 nucleotide sequence: TGTGCCAGCTGGACAGGGGGCTTTTCTGGGGCCAACGTCCTGACTTTC.

The rearrangement links TRBV11-2 to TRBJ1-1; TRBD1 matches 8 bases. With 5 bases clipped from V and 1 base from J, the junction kept 3 bases outside the gene matches. Germline V gives CDR1 SGHAT, CDR2 FQNNGV. This CDR3 spans 14 amino acids. The chain's CDR3 is CASSTGTGNTEAFF. CDR3 DNA: TGTGCCAGCAGCACAGGGACAGGGAACACTGAAGCTTTCTTT.